What follows is one T cell receptor (beta chain) and its context. This sample was taken from a study of blood T cell repertoires in COVID-19. Study-wide context: Sites in the United States, Italy and Spain provided acute and convalescent COVID-19 samples. PBMCs, B-cell-depleted T cells, or T cells provided the cDNA or gDNA that made up the material.

Study processing details: Estimation of nucleated cell counts relied on the amplification of reference gene primers. Sequenced by immunoSEQ multiplex PCR; TCRdb stores in-frame clones only, minus some. V and J calls plus clone size are reproduced from that table; the DNA served to infer D and trimming. The table has roughly 410,000 clones, about 89% seen once. During active infection, Seattle patients enrolled and were then monitored through disease. This receptor was identified in a woman aged 55-70 years with COVID-19, enrolled during active disease. The source material was peripheral blood.

CDR3 sequence: CASSRLALTQGDTGELFF. In nucleotides, the CDR3 is TGTGCCAGCAGCCGTCTAGCACTGACCCAGGGGGACACCGGGGAGCTGTTTTTT. This chain connects TRBV5-5 to TRBJ2-2; TRBD1 aligns across 7 bases. This CDR3 has 18 amino acids. Germline lookup yields CDR1 SGHKS and CDR2 YYEKEE (reference sequence). V was clipped by 4 bases and J by 3 bases; unmatched bases: 15.